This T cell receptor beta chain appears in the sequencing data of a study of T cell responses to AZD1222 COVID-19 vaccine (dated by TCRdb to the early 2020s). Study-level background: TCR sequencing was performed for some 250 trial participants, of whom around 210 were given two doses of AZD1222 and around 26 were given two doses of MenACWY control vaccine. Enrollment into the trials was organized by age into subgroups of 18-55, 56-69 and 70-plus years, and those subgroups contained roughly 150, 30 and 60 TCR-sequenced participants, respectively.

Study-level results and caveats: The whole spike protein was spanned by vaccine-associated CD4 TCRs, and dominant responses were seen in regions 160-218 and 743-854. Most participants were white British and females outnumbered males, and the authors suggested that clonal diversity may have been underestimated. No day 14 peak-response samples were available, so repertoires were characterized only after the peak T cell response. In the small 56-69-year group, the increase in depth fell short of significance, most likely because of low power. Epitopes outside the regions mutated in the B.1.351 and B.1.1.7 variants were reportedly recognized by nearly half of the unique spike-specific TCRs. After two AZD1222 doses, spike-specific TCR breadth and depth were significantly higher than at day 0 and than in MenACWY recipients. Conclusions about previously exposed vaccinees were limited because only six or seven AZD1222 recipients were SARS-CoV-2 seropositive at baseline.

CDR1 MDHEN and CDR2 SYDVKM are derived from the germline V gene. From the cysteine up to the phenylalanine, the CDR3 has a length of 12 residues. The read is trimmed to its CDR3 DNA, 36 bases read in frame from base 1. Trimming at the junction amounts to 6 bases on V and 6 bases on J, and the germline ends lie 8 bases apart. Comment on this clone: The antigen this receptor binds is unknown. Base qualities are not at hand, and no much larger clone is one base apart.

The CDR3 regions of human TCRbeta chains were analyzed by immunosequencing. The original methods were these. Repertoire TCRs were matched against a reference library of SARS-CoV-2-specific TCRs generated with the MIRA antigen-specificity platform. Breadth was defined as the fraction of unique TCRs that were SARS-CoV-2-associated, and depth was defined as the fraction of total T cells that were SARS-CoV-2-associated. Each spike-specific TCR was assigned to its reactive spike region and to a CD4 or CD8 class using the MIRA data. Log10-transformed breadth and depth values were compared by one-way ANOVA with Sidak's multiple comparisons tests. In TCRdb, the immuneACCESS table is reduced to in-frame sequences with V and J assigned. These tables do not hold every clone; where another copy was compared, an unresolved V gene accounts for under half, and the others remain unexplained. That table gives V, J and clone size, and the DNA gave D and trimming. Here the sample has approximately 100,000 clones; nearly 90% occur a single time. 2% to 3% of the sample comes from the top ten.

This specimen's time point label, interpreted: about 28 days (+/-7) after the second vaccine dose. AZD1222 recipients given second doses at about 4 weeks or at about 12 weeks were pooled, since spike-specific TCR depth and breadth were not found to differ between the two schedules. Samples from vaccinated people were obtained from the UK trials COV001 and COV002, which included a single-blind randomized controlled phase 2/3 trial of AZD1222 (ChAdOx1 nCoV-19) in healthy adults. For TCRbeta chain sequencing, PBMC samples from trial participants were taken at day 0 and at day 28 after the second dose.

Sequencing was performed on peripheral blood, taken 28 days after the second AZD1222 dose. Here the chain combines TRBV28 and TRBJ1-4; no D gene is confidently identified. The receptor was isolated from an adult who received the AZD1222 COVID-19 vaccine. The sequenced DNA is TGTGCCAGCAGGTCCAGCGATGAAAAACTGTTTTTT. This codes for CASRSSDEKLFF. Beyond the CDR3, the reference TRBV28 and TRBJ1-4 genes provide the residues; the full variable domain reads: DVKVTQSSRYLVKRTGEKVFLECVQDMDHENMFWYRQDPGLGLRLIYFSYDVKMKEKGDIPEGYSVSREKKERFSLILESASTNQTSMYLCASRSSDEKLFFGSGTQLSVL.